This T cell receptor beta chain was found in a study of CD8 T cells in ankylosing spondylitis. Notes on the study in general: Earlier authors reported some of these motif variants in reactive arthritis synovial fluid and blood. One TCR beta motif, made up of seven to nine highly homologous variants, appeared characteristic of ankylosing spondylitis blood. Disease-associated clones were reportedly significantly overrepresented in matched ankylosing spondylitis synovial fluid. Peripheral blood samples showed relatively rare disease-linked clones, and these clones were CD8+.

The V end lost 2 bases, the J end lost 6 bases, and 16 bases lay between the germline ends. The germline gives CDR1 MDHEN, CDR2 SYDVKM. This CDR3 comprises 15 residues. In regard to this clonotype: Its specificity is not known.

TCR beta libraries were made by quantitative 5'-RACE with molecular barcodes. MiXCR, run by TCRdb on the 5' RACE reads, gives a single entry per CDR3 protein. The table lists 650,000 to 800,000 distinct CDR3 sequences, around 20% of them singletons, with 15% to 20% in the top ten. Sequencing was done on a sample of blood, either unsorted or a sorted T cell fraction (not recorded which). The chain carries TRBV28 and TRBJ1-1, with D uncertain. The sequence came from a male donor with ankylosing spondylitis. This CDR3 is CASSLLPAMLAEAFF. CDR3 bases: TGTGCCAGCAGTTTACTCCCCGCGATGCTCGCTGAAGCTTTCTTT. Full variable domain (missing parts from reference TRBV28 and TRBJ1-1): DVKVTQSSRYLVKRTGEKVFLECVQDMDHENMFWYRQDPGLGLRLIYFSYDVKMKEKGDIPEGYSVSREKKERFSLILESASTNQTSMYLCASSLLPAMLAEAFFGQGTRLTVV.